This T cell receptor (beta chain) was retrieved from a study of blood T cell repertoires in COVID-19. Turning to the study itself: Acute and convalescent COVID-19 specimens originated in the United States, Italy and Spain. From T cells, B-cell-depleted T cells, or PBMCs came the material, which was cDNA or gDNA.

Per the authors' pipeline: Nucleated cell counts were estimated from reference gene primer amplification. Sequencing was performed with immunoSEQ multiplex PCR; in TCRdb, only in-frame clones are kept and a portion is missing. For V, J and clone size, that table is used; D and trimming come from the DNA. This sample carries over 25,000 clones, more than 75% of them seen once, and the ten largest clones take about 12%. This clone showed up just a few times. Trimming cost V 7 bases and J 8 bases; bases outside gene matches: 11. Per germline, CDR1 MDHEN and CDR2 SYDVKM. The CDR3 covers 16 residues. The sample taken for sequencing was peripheral blood. The origin of this receptor is a human donor in a cohort sampled during active COVID-19. The donor label of this sample is uncertain. V and J are TRBV28 and TRBJ1-6; 10 bases match TRBD1. In nucleotides, the CDR3 is TGTGCCAGCAATAAACGGCCGGGACAGGGGTATTCACCCCTCCACTTT. Translated: CASNKRPGQGYSPLHF.